Below are 24 T cell receptor beta chains sequenced from a single sample in a study of Tregs in tolerant kidney transplant recipients. Using immunoSEQ multiplex PCR, the repertoire was profiled, and TCRdb retains in-frame clones only, with some absent. This table holds tens of thousands of clones, more than 70% found once. The sequencing sample was made of CD4+ T cells from blood. These receptors originate from a human donor in good health.

The rearrangement links TRBV6-5 to TRBJ1-1; D gene unclear. CDR3 length equals 13 residues. V was shortened by 5 bases and J by 1 base, with 8 bases between the two germline ends. Germline CDR1 is MNHEY and CDR2 is SVGAGI. Here the CDR3 reads CASSRTKNTEAFF. In DNA form, the CDR3 reads TGTGCCAGCAGTCGGACCAAGAACACTGAAGCTTTCTTT.

This clone has only one observation. The chain employs TRBV7-3 and TRBJ2-1, with 7 nucleotides matching TRBD1. CDR3 length: 14 residues. In germline, CDR1 is SGHTA, CDR2 FQGTGA. With V trimmed by 5 bases and J by 9 bases, 10 bases remained unmatched. CDR3 DNA: TGTGCCAGCAGCCCTTCCGGGACAGCTACTGAGCAGTTCTTC. It codes for CASSPSGTATEQFF.

J is TRBJ2-7 and V is TRBV27, with TRBD1 matching 10 bases. V lost 0 bases to trimming and J lost 2 bases; unmatched junction nucleotides: 1. Germline CDR1 reads MNHEY; CDR2 reads SMNVEV (reference sequence). The CDR3 runs 15 residues. The chain's CDR3 is CASSLSGQGTYEQYF. The CDR3 DNA is TGTGCCAGCAGTTTATCGGGACAGGGGACCTACGAGCAGTACTTC.

This chain connects TRBV6-5 to TRBJ2-2; D not resolved. Germline V CDR1 and CDR2: MNHEY, SVGAGI. Trimming pared 10 bases from V and 5 bases from J, leaving 11 bases between. This CDR3 is 12 amino acids long. The DNA of the CDR3 is TGTGCCACCCGCCTGGGGACCGGGGAGCTGTTTTTT. Its translation: CATRLGTGELFF.

DNA of the CDR3: TGCAGCGTTGAAGGGGCGGGACCAGATACGCAGTATTTT. Translated, it gives CSVEGAGPDTQYF. The V call is TRBV29-1, the J call TRBJ2-3, with D perhaps TRBD2 (6 bases). Germline lookup yields CDR1 SQVTM and CDR2 ANQGSEA. Trimming left V 1 base short and J 4 bases short, with 9 bases between. The CDR3 is 13 amino acids.

This chain uses TRBV10-3 with TRBJ2-1, with D tentatively TRBD2 (5 bases). V was clipped by 8 bases and J by 1 base, with 9 bases between them. Germline-derived CDR1 and CDR2 are ENHRY and SYGVKD. This CDR3 has 13 residues. CDR3 sequence: CAIWRTSYNEQFF. In nucleotides, the CDR3 is TGTGCCATCTGGCGGACTTCCTACAATGAGCAGTTCTTC.

There are a few counts of this clone. The V gene is TRBV10-3, the J gene TRBJ2-7, with unresolved D. Per germline, CDR1 ENHRY and CDR2 SYGVKD. The CDR3 contains 12 residues. V was clipped by 10 bases and J by 4 bases, with 14 bases between them. CDR3 DNA sequence: TGTGCCACGAAACGTTCCGGGTACGAGCAGTACTTC. This codes for CATKRSGYEQYF.

This clone was counted a single time. The J gene is TRBJ2-3, the V gene TRBV7-2, with D possibly being TRBD2 (5 bases). Germline V gene sequence: CDR1 SGHTA, CDR2 FQGNSA. This CDR3 comprises 15 residues. V was clipped by 2 bases and J by 1 base, with 10 bases between them. CDR3 in amino acids: CASSLRGLGTDTQYF. CDR3 DNA: TGTGCCAGCAGCTTACGCGGGCTTGGCACAGATACGCAGTATTTT.

The CDR3 spells CASSSVAGVKDTQYF. CDR3 sequence (DNA): TGTGCCAGCAGTTCCGTGGCAGGGGTGAAGGATACGCAGTATTTT. V gene TRBV11-1 combines with J gene TRBJ2-3, with D tentatively TRBD1 (6 bases). This CDR3 is 15 amino acids long. CDR1 is SGHAT, CDR2 FQDESV, per germline (reference sequence). V was pared by 6 bases and J by 6 bases, with 19 bases between.

The rearrangement uses TRBV7-8 and TRBJ1-3; perhaps TRBD1 as D (5 bases). The germline V gene has CDR1 SGHVS and CDR2 FQNEAQ. Trimming took 1 base from V and 2 from J, leaving 12 bases between them. The CDR3 contains 16 residues. The DNA for the CDR3 is TGTGCCAGCAGCTTAGTTGGGGGAAGCGCTGGAAACACCATATATTTT. It is translated as CASSLVGGSAGNTIYF. Using reference TRBV7-8 and TRBJ1-3 for the parts outside the CDR3, the full variable domain is GAGVSQSPRYKVAKRGQDVALRCDPISGHVSLFWYQQALGQGPEFLTYFQNEAQLDKSGLPSDRFFAERPEGSVSTLKIQRTQQEDSAVYLCASSLVGGSAGNTIYFGEGSWLTVV.

The chain is built from TRBV7-2 and TRBJ2-7; no clear D. The CDR3 has 12 amino acids. The germline V gene encodes CDR1 SGHTA and CDR2 FQGNSA. Trimming took off 4 bases at V and 6 bases at J, with 10 bases between the two ends. The CDR3 sequence is CASSSYNREQYF. The CDR3 coding sequence is TGTGCCAGCAGCTCATATAACCGCGAGCAGTACTTC.

The CDR3 DNA is TGTGCCAGCAGCTTAGACCCTAACTATGGCTACACCTTC. This translates into CASSLDPNYGYTF. The gene calls are TRBV7-2 and TRBJ1-2; no definite D call. V was trimmed by 1 base and J by 0 bases, leaving 3 bases between them. The CDR3 consists of 13 residues. From germline, CDR1 is SGHTA and CDR2 FQGNSA.

This clone is deemed medium-sized. The chain recombines TRBV5-1 with TRBJ2-1; D not certain. The CDR3 loop spans 13 amino acids. Germline CDR1 is SGHRS and CDR2 is YFSETQ. V lost 2 bases and J lost 5, with 8 bases in between. CDR3 sequence: CASSFGPDNEQFF. CDR3 bases: TGCGCCAGCAGCTTCGGTCCTGACAATGAGCAGTTCTTC. The full variable domain, in which reference TRBV5-1 and TRBJ2-1 provide the parts outside the CDR3, is KAGVTQTPRYLIKTRGQQVTLSCSPISGHRSVSWYQQTPGQGLQFLFEYFSETQRNKGNFPGRFSGRQFSNSRSEMNVSTLELGDSALYLCASSFGPDNEQFFGPGTRLTVL.

The chain uses TRBV7-3 and TRBJ1-1; TRBD1 agrees at 9 bases. The length of the CDR3 is 12 residues. Germline V gene data show CDR1 as SGHTA and CDR2 as FQGTGA. The trim removed 5 bases at V and 11 bases at J, leaving 6 bases unmatched. The CDR3 spells CASSTRTGAAFF. The CDR3 DNA reads TGTGCCAGCAGCACTCGGACAGGGGCGGCTTTCTTT.

This clone appeared a single time. This chain links TRBV6-5 with TRBJ1-1; weak D call: TRBD1 (5 bases). This CDR3 has 15 amino acids. V was shortened by 5 bases and J by 1 base, with 14 bases between the two germline ends. The germline V gene has CDR1 MNHEY and CDR2 SVGAGI. CDR3 nucleotide sequence: TGTGCCAGCAGTCCCCTCCAGGGATGGAACACTGAAGCTTTCTTT. It translates to CASSPLQGWNTEAFF.

V gene TRBV25-1 combines with J gene TRBJ2-7; 12 bases are shared with TRBD2. Germline lookup yields CDR1 MGHDK and CDR2 SYGVNS. The CDR3 is 15 amino acids. The ends lost 3 bases at V and 4 bases at J; junction bases unmatched: 4. The CDR3: CASSDLGLAGYEQYF. The CDR3 DNA reads as TGTGCCAGCAGTGATTTAGGACTAGCGGGATACGAGCAGTACTTC.

The V call is TRBV6-5, the J call TRBJ2-7; 10 nucleotides agree with TRBD1. The ends lost 2 bases at V and 7 bases at J; junction bases unmatched: 8. The length of the CDR3 is 15 residues. Germline V CDR1 and CDR2: MNHEY, SVGAGI. CDR3 protein: CASSYAPGTGEEQYF. DNA for the CDR3: TGTGCCAGCAGTTACGCGCCCGGGACAGGGGAAGAGCAGTACTTC.

In this sample, this clone turned up once. V gene TRBV9 combines with J gene TRBJ1-1; D not certain. Per germline, CDR1 SGDLS and CDR2 YYNGEE. CDR3 size: 15 residues. V gave up 0 bases and J gave up 1 base, with 10 bases separating them. CDR3 sequence reads: CASSVDPHRNTEAFF. DNA of the CDR3: TGTGCCAGCAGCGTAGACCCTCACCGGAACACTGAAGCTTTCTTT.

This clone has a single count. The V gene is TRBV7-2, the J gene TRBJ2-7; the D gene is possibly TRBD1 (6 bases). Trimming cost V 5 bases and J 0 bases, with 11 bases left between them. CDR3 length: 14 residues. In germline, CDR1 is SGHTA, CDR2 FQGNSA. The CDR3 DNA sequence: TGTGCCAGCAGCCCAACGGACAGCTCCTACGAGCAGTACTTC. It yields the protein CASSPTDSSYEQYF.

The rearrangement joins TRBV11-2 to TRBJ2-7, with TRBD2 as a possible D gene (6 bases). CDR3 size: 14 residues. V was pared by 6 bases and J by 4 bases, with 16 bases between. The germline V gene encodes CDR1 SGHAT and CDR2 FQNNGV. CDR3 nucleotides: TGTGCCAGCAGTCCAAGCGGGCAAGGGTACGAGCAGTACTTC. This translates into CASSPSGQGYEQYF.

This clone was found once. The chain recombines TRBV18 with TRBJ1-1; D unresolved. Trimming removed 7 bases at V and 4 bases at J, with 13 bases between. Germline V gene data show CDR1 as KGHSH and CDR2 as LQKENI. This CDR3 contains 13 residues. CDR3 sequence: CASFGVGGTEAFF. CDR3 in DNA: TGTGCCAGCTTTGGGGTGGGCGGCACTGAAGCTTTCTTT.

The V call is TRBV5-1, the J call TRBJ1-4; tentative D call: TRBD1 (5 bases). Germline V gene data show CDR1 as SGHRS and CDR2 as YFSETQ. This CDR3 contains 18 residues. The V gene lost 3 bases and the J gene lost 0 bases, with 18 bases spanning the gap. The CDR3, as DNA: TGCGCCAGCAGCTCCGGGAAATCGGGGGTAACAACTAATGAAAAACTGTTTTTT. Its protein product is CASSSGKSGVTTNEKLFF.

The chain combines TRBV13 with TRBJ1-1; TRBD1 aligns across 8 bases. Germline V CDR1 and CDR2: PRHDT, FYEKMQ (reference sequence). Trimming removed 3 bases from V and 7 bases from J; junction bases left unmatched: 7. The CDR3 length is 14 residues. CDR3 sequence reads: CASSFFVGQGEAFF. CDR3 bases: TGTGCCAGCAGCTTTTTTGTTGGACAGGGTGAAGCTTTCTTT.

The chain carries TRBV7-3 and TRBJ2-1; D uncertain. Trimming pared 3 bases from V and 0 bases from J, leaving 9 bases between. Germline V gene sequence: CDR1 SGHTA, CDR2 FQGTGA. This CDR3 has 15 amino acids. CDR3 amino acids: CASSLGASSYNEQFF. Written as DNA, the CDR3 is TGTGCCAGCAGCTTGGGTGCCAGCTCCTACAATGAGCAGTTCTTC.